This T cell receptor (beta chain) was recorded in a study of blood T cell repertoires in COVID-19. TCRdb keeps only in-frame clones here, not all; method: immunoSEQ multiplex PCR. The sample carries about 350,000 clones, about nine tenths recorded once. The participants were between about 18 and 89 years old and came from fewer than 25 US areas. Clinical histories supplied by participants themselves formed the basis of cohort assignment. V dropped 7 bases and J dropped 12; count of bases not matched to a gene: 9. The germline gives CDR1 MDHEN, CDR2 SYDVKM. The CDR3 consists of 13 residues. The chain is built from TRBV28 and TRBJ2-1; TRBD2 aligns across 10 bases. Input material: PBMCs or T cells enriched from blood (not recorded which). The sequence was collected from a woman in her 30s who had been exposed to COVID-19. For the CDR3, the DNA is TGTGCCAGCACAAAAGGTGCTAGCGGGAGGCAGTTCTTC. Its translation is CASTKGASGRQFF.